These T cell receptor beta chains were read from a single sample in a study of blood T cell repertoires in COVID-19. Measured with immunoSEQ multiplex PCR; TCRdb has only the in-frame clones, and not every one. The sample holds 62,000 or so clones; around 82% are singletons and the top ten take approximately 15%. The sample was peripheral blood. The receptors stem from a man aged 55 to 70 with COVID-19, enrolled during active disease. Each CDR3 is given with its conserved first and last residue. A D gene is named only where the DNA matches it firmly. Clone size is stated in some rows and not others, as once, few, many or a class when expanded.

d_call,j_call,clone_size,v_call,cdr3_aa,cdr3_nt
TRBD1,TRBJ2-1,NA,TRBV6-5,CASSTRQGGYNEQFF,TGTGCCAGCAGTACCCGACAGGGGGGATACAATGAGCAGTTCTTC
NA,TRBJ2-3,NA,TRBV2,CASKPQGGGDTQYF,TGTGCCAGCAAACCCCAGGGCGGTGGAGATACGCAGTATTTT
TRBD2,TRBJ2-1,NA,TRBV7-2,CASRERTSDYNEQFF,TGTGCCAGCAGGGAAAGGACTAGCGACTACAATGAGCAGTTCTTC
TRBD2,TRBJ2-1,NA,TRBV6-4,CASSGGTSGATYNEQFF,TGTGCCAGCAGTGGGGGGACTAGCGGGGCAACCTACAATGAGCAGTTCTTC
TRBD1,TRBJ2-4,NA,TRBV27,CASSSRGQLRDIQYF,TGTGCCAGCAGTTCCCGGGGACAGCTTAGGGACATTCAGTACTTC
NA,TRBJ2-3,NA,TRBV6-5,CASSPPSQYTQYF,TGTGCCAGCAGCCCCCCATCCCAATATACGCAGTATTTT
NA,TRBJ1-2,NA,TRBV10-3,CAISETTGYHGYTF,TGTGCCATCAGTGAGACGACAGGATACCATGGCTACACCTTC
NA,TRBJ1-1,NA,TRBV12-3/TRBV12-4,CAIGVDTEAFF,TGTGCCATAGGGGTGGACACTGAAGCTTTCTTT
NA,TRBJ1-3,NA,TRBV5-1,CASSLGEAGNTIYF,TGCGCCAGCTCCTTGGGGGAGGCTGGAAACACCATATATTTT
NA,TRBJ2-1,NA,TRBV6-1,CASSEPTGFF,TGTGCCAGCAGTGAGCCCACGGGGTTCTTC
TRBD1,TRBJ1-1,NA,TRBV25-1,CASSGDSMNTEAFF,TGTGCCAGCAGTGGGGACAGTATGAACACTGAAGCTTTCTTT
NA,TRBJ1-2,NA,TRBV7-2,CASSLEPNYGYTF,TGTGCCAGCAGCTTAGAGCCAAACTATGGCTACACCTTC
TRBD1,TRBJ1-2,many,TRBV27,CASTNRGGSWDGYTF,TGTGCCAGCACCAACCGAGGGGGCTCTTGGGATGGCTACACCTTC
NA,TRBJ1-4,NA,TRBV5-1,CASSFSDSEEKLFF,TGCGCCAGCAGCTTTTCAGACAGCGAGGAAAAACTGTTTTTT
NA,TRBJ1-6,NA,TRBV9,CASSGGTLNSPLHF,TGTGCCAGCAGCGGAGGGACACTAAATTCACCCCTCCACTTT
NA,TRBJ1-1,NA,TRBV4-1,CASSQGHTLGGNTEAFF,TGCGCCAGCAGCCAAGGTCACACCCTGGGGGGAAACACTGAAGCTTTCTTT
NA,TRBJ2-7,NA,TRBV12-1,CASSPGPIRDEQYF,TGTGCCAGCAGCCCTGGACCCATCAGGGACGAGCAGTACTTC
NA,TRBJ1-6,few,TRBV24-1,CATSGGDSQSYNSPLHF,TGTGCCACCAGTGGAGGTGACAGCCAGTCCTATAATTCACCCCTCCACTTT
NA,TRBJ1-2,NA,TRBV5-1,CASSSTAHNYGYTF,TGCGCCAGCAGCTCGACAGCACATAACTATGGCTACACCTTC
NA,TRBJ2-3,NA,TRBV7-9,CASSLAGRGDTQYF,TGTGCCAGCAGCTTAGCTGGCCGGGGAGATACGCAGTATTTT
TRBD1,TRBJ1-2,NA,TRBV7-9,CASSAQTGFYGYTF,TGTGCCAGCAGCGCCCAGACAGGGTTCTATGGCTACACCTTC
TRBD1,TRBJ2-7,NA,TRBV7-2,CASSLGTGNYYEQYF,TGTGCCAGCAGCCTAGGGACAGGGAATTACTACGAGCAGTACTTC
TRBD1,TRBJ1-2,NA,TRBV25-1,CASSARQGEGGYTF,TGTGCCAGCAGTGCGCGACAGGGAGAGGGCGGCTACACCTTC
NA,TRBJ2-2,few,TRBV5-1,CASSLDRFTGELFF,TGCGCCAGCAGCTTAGACAGGTTCACCGGGGAGCTGTTTTTT
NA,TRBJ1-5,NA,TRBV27,CASSLSGHFNQPQHF,TGTGCCAGCAGTTTATCAGGACATTTCAATCAGCCCCAGCATTTT
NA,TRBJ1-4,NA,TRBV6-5,CAISSFYATNEKLFF,TGTGCCATTAGCTCATTCTATGCAACTAATGAAAAACTGTTTTTT
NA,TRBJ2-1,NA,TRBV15,CATSSPGDNEQFF,TGTGCCACCAGCAGTCCAGGGGACAATGAGCAGTTCTTC
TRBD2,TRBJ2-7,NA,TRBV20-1,CSASLAGVTYEQYF,TGCAGTGCGAGTCTAGCGGGGGTGACCTACGAGCAGTACTTC
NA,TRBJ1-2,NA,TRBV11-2,CASSLGQSYGYTF,TGTGCCAGCAGCTTAGGACAGTCCTATGGCTACACCTTC
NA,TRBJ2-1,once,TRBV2,CASSGDFNNEQFF,TGTGCCAGCAGCGGGGACTTCAACAATGAGCAGTTCTTC
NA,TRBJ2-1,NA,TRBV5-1,CASSLQDSHNEQFF,TGCGCCAGCAGCTTGCAGGACAGCCACAATGAGCAGTTCTTC
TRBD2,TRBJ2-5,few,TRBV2,CASNIAGLSQETQYF,TGTGCCAGCAACATCGCGGGACTATCCCAAGAGACCCAGTACTTC
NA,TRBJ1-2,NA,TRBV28,CASRYSGIMHGYTF,TGTGCCAGCAGATACTCAGGGATCATGCACGGCTACACCTTC
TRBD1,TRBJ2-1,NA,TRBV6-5,CASSRTGVAYNEQFF,TGTGCCAGCAGCCGTACAGGGGTAGCCTACAATGAGCAGTTCTTC
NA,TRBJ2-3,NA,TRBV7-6,CASSSLTGDTDTQYF,TGTGCCAGCAGCTCCCTGACTGGAGACACAGATACGCAGTATTTT
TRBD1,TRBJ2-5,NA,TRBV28,CASSLSVRGTETQYF,TGTGCCAGCAGTTTATCGGTCAGGGGGACCGAGACCCAGTACTTC
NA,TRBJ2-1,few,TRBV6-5,CASRPTGLDEQFF,TGTGCCAGCAGGCCTACAGGGCTGGATGAGCAGTTCTTC
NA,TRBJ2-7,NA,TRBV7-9,CASSSPLTGSKVYEQYF,TGTGCCAGCAGCTCCCCTTTAACAGGGTCCAAGGTCTACGAGCAGTACTTC
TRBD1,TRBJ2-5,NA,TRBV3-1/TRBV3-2,CASSLGPGQGAETQYF,TGTGCCAGCAGCCTGGGTCCGGGACAGGGGGCAGAGACCCAGTACTTC
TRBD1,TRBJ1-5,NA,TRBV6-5,CASSPGGASNQPQHF,TGTGCCAGCAGTCCAGGGGGCGCGAGCAATCAGCCCCAGCATTTT